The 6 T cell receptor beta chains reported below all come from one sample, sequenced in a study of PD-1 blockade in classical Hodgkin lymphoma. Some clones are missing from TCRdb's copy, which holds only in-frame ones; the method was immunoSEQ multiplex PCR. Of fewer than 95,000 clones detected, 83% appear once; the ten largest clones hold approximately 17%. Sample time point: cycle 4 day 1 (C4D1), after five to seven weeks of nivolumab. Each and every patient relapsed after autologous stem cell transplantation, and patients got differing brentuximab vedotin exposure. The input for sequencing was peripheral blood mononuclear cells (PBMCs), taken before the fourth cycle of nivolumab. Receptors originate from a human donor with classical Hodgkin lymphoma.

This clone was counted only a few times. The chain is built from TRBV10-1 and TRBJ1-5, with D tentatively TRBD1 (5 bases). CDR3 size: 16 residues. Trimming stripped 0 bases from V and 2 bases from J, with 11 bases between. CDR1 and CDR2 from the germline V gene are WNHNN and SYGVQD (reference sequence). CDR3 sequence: CASSESKGFRNQPQHF. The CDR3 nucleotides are TGCGCCAGCAGTGAGTCGAAGGGGTTCCGCAATCAGCCCCAGCATTTT.

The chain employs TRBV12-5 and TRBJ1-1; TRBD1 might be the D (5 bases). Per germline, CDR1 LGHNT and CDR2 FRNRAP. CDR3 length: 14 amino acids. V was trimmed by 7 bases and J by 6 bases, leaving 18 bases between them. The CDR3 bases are TGTGCTAGTGAAACTGGCTTCCTAGGGGCTGAAGCTTTCTTT. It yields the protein CASETGFLGAEAFF.

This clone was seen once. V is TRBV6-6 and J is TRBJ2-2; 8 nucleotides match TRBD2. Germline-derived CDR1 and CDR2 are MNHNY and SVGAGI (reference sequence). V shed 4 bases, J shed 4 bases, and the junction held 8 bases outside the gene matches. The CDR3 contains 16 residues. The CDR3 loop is CASSSSGSSGTGELFF. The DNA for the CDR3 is TGTGCCAGCAGTTCCAGCGGGAGTAGTGGCACCGGGGAGCTGTTTTTT.

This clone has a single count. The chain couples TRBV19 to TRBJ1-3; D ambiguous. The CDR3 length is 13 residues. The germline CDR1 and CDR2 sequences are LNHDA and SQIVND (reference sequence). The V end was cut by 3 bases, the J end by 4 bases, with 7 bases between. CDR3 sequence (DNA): TGTGCCAGTAGTATTGTACTCGGAAACACCATATATTTT. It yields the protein CASSIVLGNTIYF.

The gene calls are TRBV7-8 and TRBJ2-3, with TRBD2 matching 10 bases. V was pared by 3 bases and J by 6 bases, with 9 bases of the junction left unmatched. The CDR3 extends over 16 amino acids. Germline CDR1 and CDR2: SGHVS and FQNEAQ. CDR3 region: CASSFSASGSSDTQYF. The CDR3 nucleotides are TGTGCCAGCAGCTTTTCGGCTAGCGGGAGTTCTGATACGCAGTATTTT. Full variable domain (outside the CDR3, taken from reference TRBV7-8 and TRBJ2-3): GAGVSQSPRYKVAKRGQDVALRCDPISGHVSLFWYQQALGQGPEFLTYFQNEAQLDKSGLPSDRFFAERPEGSVSTLKIQRTQQEDSAVYLCASSFSASGSSDTQYFGPGTRLTVL.

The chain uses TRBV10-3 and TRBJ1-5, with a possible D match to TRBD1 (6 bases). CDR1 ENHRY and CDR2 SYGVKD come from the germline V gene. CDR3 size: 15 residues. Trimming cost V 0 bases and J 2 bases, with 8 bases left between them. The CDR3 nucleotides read TGTGCCATCAGTGAGTCGGCAGGGGGCAATCAGCCCCAGCATTTT. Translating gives CAISESAGGNQPQHF.